This record covers a single T cell receptor (beta chain). Its antigen is not identified. This record comes from a study of blood T cells in healthy people across ages. Study results and limitations: Naive T cell percentage showed a strong correlation with the diversity of TCR beta.

J gave up 11 bases and V 5 bases, and 9 bases lay outside the gene matches. CDR1 SEHNR and CDR2 FQNEAQ come from the germline V gene (reference sequence). The CDR3 consists of 13 residues. Using a J-beta primer mix together with a sample-barcoded 5' primer, a second PCR was run for 7 to 11 cycles. TCRdb called the 5' RACE reads again in MiXCR, with one record for every CDR3 protein. The profile shows about 730,000 distinct CDR3 sequences, around 40% of them singletons. This chain connects TRBV7-9 to TRBJ1-1; 9 nucleotides line up with TRBD1. Sequenced: blood. The sequence was obtained from a woman aged 55-70 years in good health. CDR3 region: CASSPGQGTAAFF. The CDR3 nucleotides read TGTGCCAGCAGCCCGGGACAGGGCACGGCCGCTTTCTTT.